This T cell receptor beta chain stems from a study of blood T cell repertoires in COVID-19. Study-wide background: Sources were T cells, B-cell-depleted T cells, or PBMCs; the material itself was cDNA or gDNA.

Profiled with immunoSEQ multiplex PCR; TCRdb holds only in-frame clones, not every one. The table includes some 230,000 clones, 80% to 85% detected once. The specimen was peripheral blood. This clonotype was obtained from a woman in her sixties who had recovered from COVID-19.

The CDR3 DNA follows: TGCGCCAGCAGTGAGTCGCCAGGGAGGACTGAAGCTTTCTTT. It is translated as CASSESPGRTEAFF. J is TRBJ1-1 and V is TRBV10-1; D possibly corresponds to TRBD1 (5 bases). Germline lookup yields CDR1 WNHNN and CDR2 SYGVQD (reference sequence). Trimming stripped 0 bases from V and 5 bases from J, with 10 bases between. The CDR3 consists of 14 residues.